The present entry profiles one T cell receptor (beta chain) with its context. This entry is derived from a study of shared clonotypes between healthy human individuals. Study summary: For every donor, three CD4 naive, three CD4 memory, two CD8 naive and one CD8 memory plates were used.

CD45RO negativity and positive selection for CCR7 defined naive CD8 cells, a population that excluded terminally differentiated effector memory CD45RA+ cells. Every donor was a Caucasian adult from Nashville, Tennessee. Sequenced by immunoSEQ multiplex PCR; TCRdb stores in-frame clones only, minus some. This sample yields under 2,000,000 clones, of which about 95% are seen a single time; 1% to 1.5% belongs to the top ten. The CDR3 is 14 residues long. Germline CDR1 SEHNR, CDR2 FQNEAQ (reference sequence). Germline trimming cut 8 bases from V and 4 bases from J; bases unmatched to any gene: 8. The chain has TRBV7-9 and TRBJ2-1; 7 bases map to TRBD2. The sample comprised naive CD8+ T cells sorted from blood. The receptor comes from a man aged 18-30 years in good health. The chain's CDR3 is CASSSPSGYNEQFF. The CDR3 coding sequence is TGTGCCAGCTCGAGCCCTAGCGGATACAATGAGCAGTTCTTC.